This T cell receptor (beta chain) came from a study of T-cell memory formation after mild COVID-19. Background on the study: Largely donor-specific sequence clusters came from two donors. Regarding the study as a whole: CD4+ contracting clones were found mainly in CM and EM, and CD8+ ones in EMRA.

A word on this clonotype: Its antigen is unknown.

TCRdb re-called the 5' RACE reads through MiXCR, storing one row per CDR3 protein. The sample holds approximately 350,000 distinct CDR3 sequences, approximately 15% seen once. Trimming pared 2 bases from V and 7 bases from J, leaving 9 bases between. CDR1 is SGHVS, CDR2 FNYEAQ, per germline. There are 13 residues in the CDR3. The rearrangement joins TRBV7-6 to TRBJ1-3, with D uncertain. The specimen was PBMCs or a T cell subset sorted from them (not recorded which). The sequence came from a young man who had mild COVID-19 (a few samples of this study predate the infection). Cell type and time point are not known. This chain's CDR3 is CASSLFSRNTIYF. CDR3 in DNA: TGTGCCAGCAGCTTATTTTCCCGGAACACCATATATTTT.